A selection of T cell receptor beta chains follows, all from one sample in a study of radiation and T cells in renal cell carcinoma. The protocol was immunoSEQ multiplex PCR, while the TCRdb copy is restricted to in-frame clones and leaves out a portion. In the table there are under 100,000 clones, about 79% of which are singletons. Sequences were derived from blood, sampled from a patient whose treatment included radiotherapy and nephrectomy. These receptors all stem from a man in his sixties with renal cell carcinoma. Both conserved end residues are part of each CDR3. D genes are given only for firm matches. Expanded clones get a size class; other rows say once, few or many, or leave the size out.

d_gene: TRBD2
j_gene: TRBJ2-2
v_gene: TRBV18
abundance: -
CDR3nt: TGTGCCAGCTCACCACTGCGGGGGGATACCGGGGAGCTGTTTTTT
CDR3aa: CASSPLRGDTGELFF

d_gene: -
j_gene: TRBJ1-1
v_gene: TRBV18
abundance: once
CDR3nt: TGTGCCAGCTCACCGACTACAGGGCTGAACACTGAAGCTTTCTTT
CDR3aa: CASSPTTGLNTEAFF

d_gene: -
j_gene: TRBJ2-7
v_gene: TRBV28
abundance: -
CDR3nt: TGTGCCAGCAGTTTCCTCTTACAGGGAGGGGAGCAGTACTTC
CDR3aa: CASSFLLQGGEQYF

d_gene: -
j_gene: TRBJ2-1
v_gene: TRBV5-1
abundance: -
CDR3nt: TGCGCCAGCAGCTTGCGGGTCTTCCTCCGAGGTAGTAATGAGCAGTTCTTC
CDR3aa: CASSLRVFLRGSNEQFF

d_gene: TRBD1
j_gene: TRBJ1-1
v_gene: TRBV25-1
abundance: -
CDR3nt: TGTGCCAGCAGTGAATATGACAGGGGGCCTCCTGAAGCTTTCTTT
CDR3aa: CASSEYDRGPPEAFF

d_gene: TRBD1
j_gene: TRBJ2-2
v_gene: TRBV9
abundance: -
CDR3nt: TGTGCCAGCAGCGTAGATCCGGGACAGACGAACACCGGGGAGCTGTTTTTT
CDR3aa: CASSVDPGQTNTGELFF

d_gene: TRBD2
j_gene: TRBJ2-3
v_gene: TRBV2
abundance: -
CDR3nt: TGTGCCAGCAGTCGCCGAGCGGGAGGGGTCCCAGATACGCAGTATTTT
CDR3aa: CASSRRAGGVPDTQYF

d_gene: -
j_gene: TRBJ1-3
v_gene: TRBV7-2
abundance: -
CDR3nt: TGTGCCAGCAGCTTGACAGACAACACCATATATTTT
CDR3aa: CASSLTDNTIYF

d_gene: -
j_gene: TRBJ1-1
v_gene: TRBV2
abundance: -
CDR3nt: TGTGCCAGCAGAACACAGGGCATGAACACTGAAGCTTTCTTT
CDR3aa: CASRTQGMNTEAFF

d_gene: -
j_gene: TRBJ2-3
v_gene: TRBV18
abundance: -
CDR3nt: TGTGCCAGCTCATGGGCCAAGAGGCAAGATACGCAGTATTTT
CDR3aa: CASSWAKRQDTQYF

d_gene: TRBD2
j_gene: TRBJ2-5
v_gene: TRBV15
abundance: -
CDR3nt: TGTGCCACCAGCCTACTAGCGGGAGTATGGGAGACCCAGTACTTC
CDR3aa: CATSLLAGVWETQYF

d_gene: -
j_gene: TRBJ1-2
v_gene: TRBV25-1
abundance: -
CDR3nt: TGTGCCAGCAGGGAAACAGGGCTCAACTATGGCTACACCTTC
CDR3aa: CASRETGLNYGYTF

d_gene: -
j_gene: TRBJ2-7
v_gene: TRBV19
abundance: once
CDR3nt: TGTGCCAGTAGTCCAAGCTCCTACGAGCAGTACTTC
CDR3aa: CASSPSSYEQYF

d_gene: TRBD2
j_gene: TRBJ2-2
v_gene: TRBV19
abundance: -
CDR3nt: TGTGCCAGTAGTATTGGGGCCAGCGGGGCGAACACCGGGGAGCTGTTTTTT
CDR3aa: CASSIGASGANTGELFF

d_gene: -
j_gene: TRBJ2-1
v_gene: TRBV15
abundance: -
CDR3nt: TGTGCCACCAGCATATCGGTGGAGCAGTTCTTC
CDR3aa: CATSISVEQFF

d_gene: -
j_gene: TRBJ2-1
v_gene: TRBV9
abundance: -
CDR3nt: TGTGCCAGCAGCGTAGTCAGCATCAATGAGCAGTTCTTC
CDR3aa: CASSVVSINEQFF

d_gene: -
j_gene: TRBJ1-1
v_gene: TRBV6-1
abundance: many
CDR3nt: TGTGCCAGCAGTGTGATGCAGGGAAACACTGAAGCTTTCTTT
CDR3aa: CASSVMQGNTEAFF

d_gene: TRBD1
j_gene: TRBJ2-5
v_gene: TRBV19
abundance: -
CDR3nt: TGTGCCAGTAGTACTTCGGACAGGGAGACCCAGTACTTC
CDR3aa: CASSTSDRETQYF

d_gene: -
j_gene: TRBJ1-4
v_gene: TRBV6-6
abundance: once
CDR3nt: TGTGCCAGCAGTTACGATAATGAAAAACTGTTTTTT
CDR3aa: CASSYDNEKLFF

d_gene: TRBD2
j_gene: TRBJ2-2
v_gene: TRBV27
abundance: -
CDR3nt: TGTGCCAGCAGTCTACGACCCATGACTAGCGGACCCACGAGGAACACCGGGGAGCTGTTTTTT
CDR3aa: CASSLRPMTSGPTRNTGELFF

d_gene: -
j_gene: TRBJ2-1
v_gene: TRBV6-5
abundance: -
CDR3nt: TGTGCCAGCAAACGGCGGGGATACAATGAGCAGTTCTTC
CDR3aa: CASKRRGYNEQFF

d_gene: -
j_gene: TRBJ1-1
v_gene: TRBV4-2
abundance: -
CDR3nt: TGTGCCAGCAGCCAAGATTGGAGAGACACTGAAGCTTTCTTT
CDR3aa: CASSQDWRDTEAFF

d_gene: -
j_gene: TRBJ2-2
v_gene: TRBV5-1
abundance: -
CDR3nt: TGCGCCAGCAGAGATAACACCGGGGAGCTGTTTTTT
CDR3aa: CASRDNTGELFF

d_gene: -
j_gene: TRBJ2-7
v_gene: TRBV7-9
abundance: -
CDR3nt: TGTGCCAGCAGCTTATTGGCAACCGAGCAGTACTTC
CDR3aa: CASSLLATEQYF

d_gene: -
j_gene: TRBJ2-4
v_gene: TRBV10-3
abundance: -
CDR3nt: TGTGCCATCAGTGAGTCGACGGGGGCGGCCAAAAACATTCAGTACTTC
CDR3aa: CAISESTGAAKNIQYF

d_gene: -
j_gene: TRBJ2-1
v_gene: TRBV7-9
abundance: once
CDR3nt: TGTGCCAGCAGCTTAGCCGGGGGCGCTTTCCGTGAGCAGTTCTTC
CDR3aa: CASSLAGGAFREQFF

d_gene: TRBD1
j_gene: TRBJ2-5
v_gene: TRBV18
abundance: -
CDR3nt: TGTGCCAGCTCATCTCGGACAGGCGGTGTGGAGACCCAGTACTTC
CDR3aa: CASSSRTGGVETQYF

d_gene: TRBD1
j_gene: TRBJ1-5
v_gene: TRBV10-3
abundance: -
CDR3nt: TGTGCCATCAGTGACCTTCAGGGGGCTGGCAATCAGCCCCAGCATTTT
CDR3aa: CAISDLQGAGNQPQHF

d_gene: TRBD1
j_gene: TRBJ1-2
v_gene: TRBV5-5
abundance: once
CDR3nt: TGTGCCAGCAGCGACCCGGGACAGGGGAACTATGGCTACACCTTC
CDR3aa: CASSDPGQGNYGYTF

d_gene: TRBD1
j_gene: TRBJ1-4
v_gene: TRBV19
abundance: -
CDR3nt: TGTGCCAGTCACAGGACAGGTCCTACCTTAAATGAAAAACTGTTTTTT
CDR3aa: CASHRTGPTLNEKLFF

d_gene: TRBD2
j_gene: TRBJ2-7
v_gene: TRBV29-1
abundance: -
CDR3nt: TGCAGCGCCGGGACTAGCGGGAGCGGATACGAGCAGTACTTC
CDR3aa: CSAGTSGSGYEQYF

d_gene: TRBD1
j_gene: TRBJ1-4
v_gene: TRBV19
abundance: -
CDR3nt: TGTGCCAGTAGTGCGGGGACAGCTCAGGAAAAACTGTTTTTT
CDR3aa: CASSAGTAQEKLFF

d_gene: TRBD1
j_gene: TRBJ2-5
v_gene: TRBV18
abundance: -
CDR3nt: TGTGCCAGCTCACCTTATCCCGGGACAGGGGTAGAGACCCAGTACTTC
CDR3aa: CASSPYPGTGVETQYF

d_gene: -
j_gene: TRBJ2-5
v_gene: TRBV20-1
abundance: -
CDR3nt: TGCAGTGCTCCGACCGGGGAGACCCAGTACTTC
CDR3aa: CSAPTGETQYF

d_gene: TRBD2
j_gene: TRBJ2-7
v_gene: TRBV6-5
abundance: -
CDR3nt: TGTGCCAGCACACGAACCGGGCCGCCGGGGGGGGAGCAGTACTTC
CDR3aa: CASTRTGPPGGEQYF

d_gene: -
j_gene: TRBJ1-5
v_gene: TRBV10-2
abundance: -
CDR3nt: TGCGCCAGCAGTGTTGACACCCGCAATCAGCCCCAGCATTTT
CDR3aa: CASSVDTRNQPQHF

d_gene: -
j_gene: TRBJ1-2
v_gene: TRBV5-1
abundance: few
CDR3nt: TGCGCCAGCACCCTACAGGGATCGGGTGGCTACACCTTC
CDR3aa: CASTLQGSGGYTF

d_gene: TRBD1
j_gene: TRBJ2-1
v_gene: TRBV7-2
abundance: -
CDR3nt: TGTGCCAGCAGCCTCTCTGGGACAGGGTCAGGTGAGCAGTTCTTC
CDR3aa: CASSLSGTGSGEQFF

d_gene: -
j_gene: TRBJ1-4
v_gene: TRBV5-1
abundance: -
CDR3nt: TGCGCCAGCTGCTTGGGGGGTGCAACTAATGAAAAACTGTTTTTT
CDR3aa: CASCLGGATNEKLFF

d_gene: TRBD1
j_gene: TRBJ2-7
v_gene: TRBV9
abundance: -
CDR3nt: TGTGCCAGCAGCGTAGGATACGACAGGGCAATCTCCTACGAGCAGTACTTC
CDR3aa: CASSVGYDRAISYEQYF

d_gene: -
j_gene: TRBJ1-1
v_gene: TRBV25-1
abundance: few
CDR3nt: TGTGCCAGCAGTGAATTCCTGGGGGGTAGAGAAATTGAAGCTTTCTTT
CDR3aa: CASSEFLGGREIEAFF

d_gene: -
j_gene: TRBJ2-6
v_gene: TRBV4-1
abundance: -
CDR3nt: TGCGCCAGCAGCCACCTTAATTGGGGATCTGGGGCCAACGTCCTGACTTTC
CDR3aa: CASSHLNWGSGANVLTF